This T cell receptor beta chain originates from a study of T cell clones after liver transplantation. Germline V gene data show CDR1 as SGHRS and CDR2 as YFSETQ. The CDR3 has 15 residues. The junction had 9 bases not matched to a gene; V was cut back by 3 bases and J by 4 bases. TCRdb's copy holds only in-frame clones and misses some; the assay was immunoSEQ multiplex PCR. Of 65,000 to 80,000 clones listed, roughly 83% were seen once; the top ten hold about 2.5%. The rearrangement links TRBV5-1 to TRBJ1-2; 7 bases are a match to TRBD1. This TCR came from a human patient who received a liver transplant. Some T cells may originate from the graft donor. This sample comprised CD4+ T cells from blood, obtained at the 22-month timepoint. CDR3 residues: CASSSLTGRVYGYTF. The CDR3 DNA reads TGCGCCAGCAGCTCTCTGACAGGGCGAGTCTATGGCTACACCTTC.